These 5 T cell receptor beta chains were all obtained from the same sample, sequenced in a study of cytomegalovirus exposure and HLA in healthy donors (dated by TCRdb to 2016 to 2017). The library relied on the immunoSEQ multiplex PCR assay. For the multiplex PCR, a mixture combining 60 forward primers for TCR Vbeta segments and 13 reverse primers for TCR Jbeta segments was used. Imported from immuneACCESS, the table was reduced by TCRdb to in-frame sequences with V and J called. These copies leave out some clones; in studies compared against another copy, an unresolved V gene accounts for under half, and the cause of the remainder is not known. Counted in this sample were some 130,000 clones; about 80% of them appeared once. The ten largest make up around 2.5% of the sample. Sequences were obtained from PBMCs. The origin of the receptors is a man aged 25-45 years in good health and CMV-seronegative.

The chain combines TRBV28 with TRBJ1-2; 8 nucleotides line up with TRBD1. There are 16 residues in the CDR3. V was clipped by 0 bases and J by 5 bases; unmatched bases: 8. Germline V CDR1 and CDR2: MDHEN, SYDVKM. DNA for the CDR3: TGTGCCAGCAGTTTATGGGGTCAGGGGGCGCAGTATGGCTACACCTTC. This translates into CASSLWGQGAQYGYTF.

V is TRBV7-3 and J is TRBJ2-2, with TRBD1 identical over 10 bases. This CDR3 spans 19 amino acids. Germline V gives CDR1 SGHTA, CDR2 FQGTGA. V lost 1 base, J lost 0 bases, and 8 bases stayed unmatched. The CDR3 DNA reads TGTGCCAGCAGCTTAAGAGATTTAGGACAGGGGGCGAACACCGGGGAGCTGTTTTTT. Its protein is CASSLRDLGQGANTGELFF.

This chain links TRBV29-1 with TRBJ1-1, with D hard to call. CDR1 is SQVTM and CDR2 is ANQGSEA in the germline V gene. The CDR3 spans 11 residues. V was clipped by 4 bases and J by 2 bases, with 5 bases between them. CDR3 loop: CSVVPNTEAFF. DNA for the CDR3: TGCAGCGTTGTCCCAAACACTGAAGCTTTCTTT.

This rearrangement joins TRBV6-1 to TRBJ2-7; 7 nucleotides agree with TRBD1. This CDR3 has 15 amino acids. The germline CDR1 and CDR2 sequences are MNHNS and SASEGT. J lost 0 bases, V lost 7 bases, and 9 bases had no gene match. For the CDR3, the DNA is TGTGCCAGCATTAAACAGGGGCAAGGCTCCTACGAGCAGTACTTC. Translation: CASIKQGQGSYEQYF.

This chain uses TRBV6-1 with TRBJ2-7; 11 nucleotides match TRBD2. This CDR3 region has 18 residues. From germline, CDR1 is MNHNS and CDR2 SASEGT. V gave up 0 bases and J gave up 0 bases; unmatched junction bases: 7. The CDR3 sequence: CASSEAGLAGRSSYEQYF. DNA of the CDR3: TGTGCCAGCAGTGAAGCTGGACTAGCGGGCCGGAGCTCCTACGAGCAGTACTTC.